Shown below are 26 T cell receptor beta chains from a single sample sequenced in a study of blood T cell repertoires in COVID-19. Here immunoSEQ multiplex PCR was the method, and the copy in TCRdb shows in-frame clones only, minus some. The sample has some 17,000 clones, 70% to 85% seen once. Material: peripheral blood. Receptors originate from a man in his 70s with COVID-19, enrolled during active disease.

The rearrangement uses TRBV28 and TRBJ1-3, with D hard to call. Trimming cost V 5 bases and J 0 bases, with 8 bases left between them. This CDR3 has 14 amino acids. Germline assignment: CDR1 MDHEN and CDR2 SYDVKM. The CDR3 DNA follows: TGTGCCAGCAGTGTACTTAACTCTGGAAACACCATATATTTT. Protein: CASSVLNSGNTIYF. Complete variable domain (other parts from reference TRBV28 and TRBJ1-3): DVKVTQSSRYLVKRTGEKVFLECVQDMDHENMFWYRQDPGLGLRLIYFSYDVKMKEKGDIPEGYSVSREKKERFSLILESASTNQTSMYLCASSVLNSGNTIYFGEGSWLTVV.

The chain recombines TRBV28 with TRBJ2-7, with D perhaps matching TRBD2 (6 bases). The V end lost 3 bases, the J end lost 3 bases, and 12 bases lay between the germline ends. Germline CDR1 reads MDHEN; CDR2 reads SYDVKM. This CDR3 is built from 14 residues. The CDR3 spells CASSFRPGGYEQYF. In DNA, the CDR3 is TGTGCCAGCAGTTTCCGCCCCGGGGGCTACGAGCAGTACTTC.

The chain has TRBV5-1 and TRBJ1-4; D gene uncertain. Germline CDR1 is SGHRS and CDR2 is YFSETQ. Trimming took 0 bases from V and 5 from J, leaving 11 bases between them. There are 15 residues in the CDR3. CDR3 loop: CASSLDGNENEKLFF. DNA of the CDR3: TGCGCCAGCAGCTTGGACGGGAACGAGAATGAAAAACTGTTTTTT. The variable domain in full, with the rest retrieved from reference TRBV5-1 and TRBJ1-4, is KAGVTQTPRYLIKTRGQQVTLSCSPISGHRSVSWYQQTPGQGLQFLFEYFSETQRNKGNFPGRFSGRQFSNSRSEMNVSTLELGDSALYLCASSLDGNENEKLFFGSGTQLSVL.

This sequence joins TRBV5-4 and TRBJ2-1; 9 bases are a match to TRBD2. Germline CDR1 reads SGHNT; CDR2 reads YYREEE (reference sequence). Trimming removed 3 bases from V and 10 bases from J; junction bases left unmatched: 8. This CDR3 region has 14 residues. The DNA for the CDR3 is TGTGCCAGCAGCTCTACGGGACTAGCAGGAGAGCAGTTCTTC. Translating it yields CASSSTGLAGEQFF.

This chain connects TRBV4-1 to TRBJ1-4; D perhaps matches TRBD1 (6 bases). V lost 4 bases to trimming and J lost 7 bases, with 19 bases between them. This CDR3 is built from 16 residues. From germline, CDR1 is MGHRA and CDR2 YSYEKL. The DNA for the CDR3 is TGCGCCAGCAGCCTTGGCAGGGGCGTATTGGCTGAAAAACTGTTTTTT. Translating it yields CASSLGRGVLAEKLFF.

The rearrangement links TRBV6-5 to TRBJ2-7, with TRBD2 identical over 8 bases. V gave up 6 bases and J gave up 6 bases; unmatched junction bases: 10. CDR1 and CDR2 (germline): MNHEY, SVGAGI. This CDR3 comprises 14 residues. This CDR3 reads CASSRGLANGEQYF. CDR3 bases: TGTGCCAGCAGCCGCGGACTAGCTAACGGCGAGCAGTACTTC.

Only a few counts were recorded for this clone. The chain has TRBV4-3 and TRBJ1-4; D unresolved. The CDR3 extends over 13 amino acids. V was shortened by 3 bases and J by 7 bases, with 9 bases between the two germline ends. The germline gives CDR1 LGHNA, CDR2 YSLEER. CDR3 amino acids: CASSQRGIEKLFF. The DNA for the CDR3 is TGCGCCAGCAGCCAGCGAGGGATTGAAAAACTGTTTTTT.

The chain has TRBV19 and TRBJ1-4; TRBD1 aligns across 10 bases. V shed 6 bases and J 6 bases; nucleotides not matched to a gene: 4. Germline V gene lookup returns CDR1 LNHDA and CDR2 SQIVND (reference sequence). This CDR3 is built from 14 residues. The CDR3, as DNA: TGTGCCAGTAGGACCGGGACAGGGGATGAAAAACTGTTTTTT. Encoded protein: CASRTGTGDEKLFF.

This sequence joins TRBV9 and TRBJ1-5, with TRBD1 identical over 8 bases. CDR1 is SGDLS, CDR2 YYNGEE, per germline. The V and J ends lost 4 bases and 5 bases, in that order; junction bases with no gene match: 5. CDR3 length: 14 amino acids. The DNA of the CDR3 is TGTGCCAGCAGCTCCGGACAGGGTGATCAGCCCCAGCATTTT. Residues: CASSSGQGDQPQHF.

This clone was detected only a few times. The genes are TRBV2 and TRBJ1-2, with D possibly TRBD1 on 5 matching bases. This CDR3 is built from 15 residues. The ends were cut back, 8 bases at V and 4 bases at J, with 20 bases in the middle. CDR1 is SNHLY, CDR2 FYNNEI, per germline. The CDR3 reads CASSGRAGPIYGYTF. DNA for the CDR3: TGTGCCAGCTCAGGGAGGGCAGGGCCTATCTATGGCTACACCTTC. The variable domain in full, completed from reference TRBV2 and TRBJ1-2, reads EPEVTQTPSHQVTQMGQEVILRCVPISNHLYFYWYRQILGQKVEFLVSFYNNEISEKSEIFDDQFSVERPDGSNFTLKIRSTKLEDSAMYFCASSGRAGPIYGYTFGSGTRLTVV.

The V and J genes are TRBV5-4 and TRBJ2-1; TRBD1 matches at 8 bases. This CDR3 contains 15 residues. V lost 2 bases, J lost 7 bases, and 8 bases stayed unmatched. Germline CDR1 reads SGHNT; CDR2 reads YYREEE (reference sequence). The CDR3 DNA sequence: TGTGCCAGCAGCTTAAACAGGGGGTTGAGGAATGAGCAGTTCTTC. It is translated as CASSLNRGLRNEQFF. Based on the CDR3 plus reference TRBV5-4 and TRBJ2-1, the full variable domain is ETGVTQSPTHLIKTRGQQVTLRCSSQSGHNTVSWYQQALGQGPQFIFQYYREEENGRGNFPPRFSGLQFPNYSSELNVNALELDDSALYLCASSLNRGLRNEQFFGPGTRLTVL.

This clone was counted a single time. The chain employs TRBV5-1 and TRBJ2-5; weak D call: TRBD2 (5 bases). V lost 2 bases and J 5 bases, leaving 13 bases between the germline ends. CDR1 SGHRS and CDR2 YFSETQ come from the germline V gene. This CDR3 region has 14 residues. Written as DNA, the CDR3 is TGCGCCAGCAGCTTCCCAGGAGGCAGGGAGACCCAGTACTTC. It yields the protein CASSFPGGRETQYF.

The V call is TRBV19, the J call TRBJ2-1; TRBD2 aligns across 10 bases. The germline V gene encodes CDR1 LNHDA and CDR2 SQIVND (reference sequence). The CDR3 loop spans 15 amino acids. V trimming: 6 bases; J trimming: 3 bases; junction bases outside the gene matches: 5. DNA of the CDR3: TGTGCCAGTAGCCAACTAGCGGGGAACTACAATGAGCAGTTCTTC. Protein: CASSQLAGNYNEQFF. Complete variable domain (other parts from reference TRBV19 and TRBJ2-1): DGGITQSPKYLFRKEGQNVTLSCEQNLNHDAMYWYRQDPGQGLRLIYYSQIVNDFQKGDIAEGYSVSREKKESFPLTVTSAQKNPTAFYLCASSQLAGNYNEQFFGPGTRLTVL.

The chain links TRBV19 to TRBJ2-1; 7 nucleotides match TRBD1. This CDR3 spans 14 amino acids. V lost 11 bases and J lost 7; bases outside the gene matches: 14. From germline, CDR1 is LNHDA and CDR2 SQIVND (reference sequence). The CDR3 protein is CAASPSGTENEQFF. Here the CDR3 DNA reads TGTGCCGCCTCTCCATCCGGGACAGAGAATGAGCAGTTCTTC.

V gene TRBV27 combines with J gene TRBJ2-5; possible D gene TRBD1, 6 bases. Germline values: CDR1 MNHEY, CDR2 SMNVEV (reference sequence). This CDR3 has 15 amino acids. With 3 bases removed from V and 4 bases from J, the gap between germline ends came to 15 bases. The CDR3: CASSLGPTGRETQYF. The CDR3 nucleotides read TGTGCCAGCAGTTTGGGACCCACAGGGAGAGAGACCCAGTACTTC.

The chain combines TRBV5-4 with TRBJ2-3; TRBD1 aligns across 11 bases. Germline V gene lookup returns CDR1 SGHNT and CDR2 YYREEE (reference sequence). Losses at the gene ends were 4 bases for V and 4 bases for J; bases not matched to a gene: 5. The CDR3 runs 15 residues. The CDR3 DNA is TGTGCCAGCAGCCGGACAGGGGGCCTTTCAGATACGCAGTATTTT. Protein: CASSRTGGLSDTQYF.

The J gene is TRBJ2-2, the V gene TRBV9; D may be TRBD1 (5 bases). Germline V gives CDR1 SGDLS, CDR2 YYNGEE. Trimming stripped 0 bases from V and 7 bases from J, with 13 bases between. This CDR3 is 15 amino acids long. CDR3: CASSVDVERGGELFF. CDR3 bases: TGTGCCAGCAGCGTAGATGTAGAAAGGGGCGGGGAGCTGTTTTTT.

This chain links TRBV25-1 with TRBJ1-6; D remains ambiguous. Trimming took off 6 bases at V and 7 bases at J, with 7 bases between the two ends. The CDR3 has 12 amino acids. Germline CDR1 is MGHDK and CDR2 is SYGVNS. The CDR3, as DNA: TGTGCCAGCAGCGCGATGAATTCACCCCTCCACTTT. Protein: CASSAMNSPLHF.

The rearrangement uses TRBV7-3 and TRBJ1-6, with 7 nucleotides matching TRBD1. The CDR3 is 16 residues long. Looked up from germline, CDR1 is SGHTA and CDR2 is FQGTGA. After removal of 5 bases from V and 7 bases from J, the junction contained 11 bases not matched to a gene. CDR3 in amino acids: CASSESFRDRNSPLHF. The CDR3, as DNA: TGTGCCAGCAGCGAGTCCTTTCGGGACAGAAATTCACCCCTCCACTTT. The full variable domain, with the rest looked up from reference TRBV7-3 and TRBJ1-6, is GAGVSQTPSNKVTEKGKYVELRCDPISGHTALYWYRQSLGQGPEFLIYFQGTGAADDSGLPNDRFFAVRPEGSVSTLKIQRTERGDSAVYLCASSESFRDRNSPLHFGNGTRLTVT.

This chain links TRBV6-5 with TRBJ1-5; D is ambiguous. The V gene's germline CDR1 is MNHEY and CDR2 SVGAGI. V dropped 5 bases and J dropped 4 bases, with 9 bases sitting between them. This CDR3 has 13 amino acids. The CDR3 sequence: CASSREENQPQHF. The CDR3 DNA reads TGTGCCAGCAGTCGTGAGGAAAATCAGCCCCAGCATTTT.

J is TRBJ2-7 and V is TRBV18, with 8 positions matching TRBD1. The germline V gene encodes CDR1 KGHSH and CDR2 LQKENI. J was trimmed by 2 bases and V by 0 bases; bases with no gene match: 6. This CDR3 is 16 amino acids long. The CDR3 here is CASSPPFQGATYEQYF. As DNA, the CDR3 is TGTGCCAGCTCACCACCATTCCAGGGGGCGACCTACGAGCAGTACTTC. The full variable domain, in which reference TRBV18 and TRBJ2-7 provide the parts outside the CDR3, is NAGVMQNPRHLVRRRGQEARLRCSPMKGHSHVYWYRQLPEEGLKFMVYLQKENIIDESGMPKERFSAEFPKEGPSILRIQQVVRGDSAAYFCASSPPFQGATYEQYFGPGTRLTVT.

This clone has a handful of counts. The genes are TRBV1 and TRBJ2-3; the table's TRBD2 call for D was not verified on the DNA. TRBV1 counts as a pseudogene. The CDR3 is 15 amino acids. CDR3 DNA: TGCACCAGAGAACTAGCGGGGGGGCTCACAGATACGCAGTATTTT. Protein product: CTRELAGGLTDTQYF.

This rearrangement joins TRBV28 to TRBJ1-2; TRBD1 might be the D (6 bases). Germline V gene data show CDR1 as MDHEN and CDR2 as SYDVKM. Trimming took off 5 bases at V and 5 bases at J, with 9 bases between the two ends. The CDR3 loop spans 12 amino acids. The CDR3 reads CASSPGQYGYTF. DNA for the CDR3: TGTGCCAGCAGTCCCGGACAGTATGGCTACACCTTC.

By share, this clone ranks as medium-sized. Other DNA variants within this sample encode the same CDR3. The CDR3 nucleotides are TGTGCCAGTAGCGCGGGGCAAGACTACGAGCAGTACTTC. This encodes CASSAGQDYEQYF. The chain combines TRBV19 with TRBJ2-7, with D maybe TRBD2 (6 bases). V was shortened by 6 bases and J by 3 bases, with 12 bases between the two germline ends. CDR3 length equals 13 residues. CDR1 and CDR2 (germline): LNHDA, SQIVND (reference sequence). Looking up the rest from reference TRBV19 and TRBJ2-7 gives the full variable domain: DGGITQSPKYLFRKEGQNVTLSCEQNLNHDAMYWYRQDPGQGLRLIYYSQIVNDFQKGDIAEGYSVSREKKESFPLTVTSAQKNPTAFYLCASSAGQDYEQYFGPGTRLTVT.

In DNA form, the CDR3 reads TGTGCCAGCAGCTTGGTACTAGCGGAGTACAATGAGCAGTTCTTC. Its translation is CASSLVLAEYNEQFF. V gene TRBV5-4 combines with J gene TRBJ2-1, with 8 bases matching TRBD2. Germline assignment: CDR1 SGHNT and CDR2 YYREEE (reference sequence). V dropped 0 bases and J dropped 4; count of bases not matched to a gene: 3. CDR3 size: 15 residues.

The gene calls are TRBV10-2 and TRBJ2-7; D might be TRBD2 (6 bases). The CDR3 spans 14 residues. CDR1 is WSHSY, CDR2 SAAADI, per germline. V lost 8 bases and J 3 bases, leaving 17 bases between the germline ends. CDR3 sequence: CASSRAGSNYEQYF. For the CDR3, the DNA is TGCGCCAGCTCCCGAGCGGGTAGTAACTACGAGCAGTACTTC.